Reported below is one TCR beta chain. This sample was taken from a study of blood T cell repertoires in COVID-19. CDR3 length equals 15 residues. Trimming took 4 bases from V and 3 from J, leaving 16 bases between them. Germline V gene sequence: CDR1 LNHDA, CDR2 SQIVND (reference sequence). The assay was immunoSEQ multiplex PCR, and TCRdb's table has in-frame clones only and misses some. The data show around 190,000 clones, approximately 90% seen once. The material sequenced was peripheral blood. The sequence came from a man aged 30-40 years with acute or convalescent COVID-19. The V call is TRBV19, the J call TRBJ2-7; D uncertain. CDR3 sequence reads: CASSSLSGPGYEQYF. DNA for the CDR3: TGTGCCAGTAGTAGTTTATCGGGTCCCGGCTACGAGCAGTACTTC.